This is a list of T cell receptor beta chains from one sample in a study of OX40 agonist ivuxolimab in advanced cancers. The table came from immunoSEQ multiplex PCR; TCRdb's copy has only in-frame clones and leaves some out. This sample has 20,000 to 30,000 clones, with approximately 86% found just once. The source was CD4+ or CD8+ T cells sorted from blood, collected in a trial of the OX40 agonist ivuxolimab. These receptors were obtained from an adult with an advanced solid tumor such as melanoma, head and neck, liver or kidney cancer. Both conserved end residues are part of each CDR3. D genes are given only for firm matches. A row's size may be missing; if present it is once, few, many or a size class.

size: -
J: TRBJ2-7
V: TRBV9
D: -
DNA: TGTGCCAGCAGCGTAGGCGGGGGCCCCTACGAGCAGTACTTC
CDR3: CASSVGGGPYEQYF

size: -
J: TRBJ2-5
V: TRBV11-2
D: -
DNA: TGTGCCAGCAGCTTAGCCGGAGGGGAGACCCAGTACTTC
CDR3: CASSLAGGETQYF

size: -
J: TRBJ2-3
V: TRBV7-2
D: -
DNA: TGTGCCAGCAGCTTTAGGGGCCACGGATCTACAGATACGCAGTATTTT
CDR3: CASSFRGHGSTDTQYF

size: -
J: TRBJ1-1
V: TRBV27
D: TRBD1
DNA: TGTGCCAGCAGTTTTTGGACAGGGGGCTTGAACACTGAAGCTTTCTTT
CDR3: CASSFWTGGLNTEAFF

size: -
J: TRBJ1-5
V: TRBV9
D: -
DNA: TGTGCCAGCAGCGTAGCCGAGGGGCAGCCCCAGCATTTT
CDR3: CASSVAEGQPQHF

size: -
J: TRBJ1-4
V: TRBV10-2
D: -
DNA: TGCGCCAGCAGTGAGTCGAGGCGCCGGTTGACAGTTACGTATGAAAAACTGTTTTTT
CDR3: CASSESRRRLTVTYEKLFF

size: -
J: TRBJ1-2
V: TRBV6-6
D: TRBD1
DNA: TGTGCCAGCATCTACAGGGGGGGATACCAAATATATGGCTACACCTTC
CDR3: CASIYRGGYQIYGYTF

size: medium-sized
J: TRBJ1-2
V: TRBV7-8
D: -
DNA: TGTGCCAGCAGCTTAGGAGTGGGGGAGGCTAACTATGGCTACACCTTC
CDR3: CASSLGVGEANYGYTF

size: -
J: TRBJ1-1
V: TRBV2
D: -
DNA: TGTGCCAGTACTATACATAACACTGAAGCTTTCTTT
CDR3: CASTIHNTEAFF

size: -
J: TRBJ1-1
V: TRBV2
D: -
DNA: TGTGCCAGCATATCTTCCCTGGGTGCTTTCTTT
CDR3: CASISSLGAFF

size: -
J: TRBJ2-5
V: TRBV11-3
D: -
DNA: TGTGCCAGCAGCCGTACCCGCGCCCTCCAAGAGACCCAGTACTTC
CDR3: CASSRTRALQETQYF

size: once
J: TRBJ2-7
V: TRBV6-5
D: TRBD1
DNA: TGTGCCAGCAGTCCTCAGACAGGGGGCTACGAGCAGTACTTC
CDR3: CASSPQTGGYEQYF

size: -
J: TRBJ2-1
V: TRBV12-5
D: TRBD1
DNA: TGTGCTAGTACAGATATAGGGACAGGGGGATCCAATGAGCAGTTCTTC
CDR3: CASTDIGTGGSNEQFF

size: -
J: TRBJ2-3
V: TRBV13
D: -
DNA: TGTGCCAGCAGCTTAGAAGCAGATACGCAGTATTTT
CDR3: CASSLEADTQYF

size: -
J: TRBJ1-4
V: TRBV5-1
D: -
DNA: TGCGCCAGCAGCTTGGGGTCTGGCAGGGAATATGAAAAACTGTTTTTT
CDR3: CASSLGSGREYEKLFF

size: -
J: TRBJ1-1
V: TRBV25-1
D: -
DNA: TGTGCCAGCAGTGAGATAAGGCAGGGTAGGGACACTGAAGCTTTCTTT
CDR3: CASSEIRQGRDTEAFF

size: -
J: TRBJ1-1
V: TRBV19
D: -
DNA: TGTGCCAGTAGTATTAACCTGAACACTGAAGCTTTCTTT
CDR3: CASSINLNTEAFF

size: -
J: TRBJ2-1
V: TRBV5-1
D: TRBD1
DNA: TGCGCCAGCAGCTTGAGGACAGGGGGCGATGAGCAGTTCTTC
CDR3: CASSLRTGGDEQFF

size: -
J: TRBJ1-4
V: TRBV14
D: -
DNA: TGTGCCAGCAGCCAAGATTGGGAAAAACTGTTTTTT
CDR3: CASSQDWEKLFF

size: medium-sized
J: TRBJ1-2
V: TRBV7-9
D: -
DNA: TGTGCCAGCAGCTTGGCAGATAACTATGGCTACACCTTC
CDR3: CASSLADNYGYTF

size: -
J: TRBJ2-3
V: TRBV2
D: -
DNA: TGTGCCAGCAGTATCGCTGTCACGTCGGCGGATACGCAGTATTTT
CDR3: CASSIAVTSADTQYF

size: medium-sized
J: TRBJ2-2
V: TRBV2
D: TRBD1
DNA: TGTGCCGGCCGGGACAGGGGGCGATTGAACACCGGGGAGCTGTTTTTT
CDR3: CAGRDRGRLNTGELFF

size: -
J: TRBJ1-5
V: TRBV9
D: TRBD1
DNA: TGTGCCAGCAGCGCGGGACAGGGGAAAAATCAGCCCCAGCATTTT
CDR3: CASSAGQGKNQPQHF

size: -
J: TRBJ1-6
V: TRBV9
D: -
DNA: TGTGCCAGCAGCGTTCTGCCTACAGCCAATTCACCCCTCCACTTT
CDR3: CASSVLPTANSPLHF

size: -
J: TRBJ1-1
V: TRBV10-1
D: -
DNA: TGCGCCAGCAGTGCTGACAATCCTGGAGCTGAAGCTTTCTTT
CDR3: CASSADNPGAEAFF

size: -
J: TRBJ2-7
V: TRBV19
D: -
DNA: TGTGCCAGTAGTATAGGACACAGCTACTCCTACGAGCAGTACTTC
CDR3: CASSIGHSYSYEQYF

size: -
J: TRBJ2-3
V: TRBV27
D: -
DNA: TGTGCCAGCAGTTCGGGGGACAGTTTTGCAGATACGCAGTATTTT
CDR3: CASSSGDSFADTQYF

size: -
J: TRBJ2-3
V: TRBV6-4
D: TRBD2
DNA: TGTGCCAGCAGTGACACAGCGGGGGGCACAGATACGCAGTATTTT
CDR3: CASSDTAGGTDTQYF

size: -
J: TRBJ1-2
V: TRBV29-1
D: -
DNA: TGCAGCGTTGAAGATTCTAACTATGGCTACACCTTC
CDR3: CSVEDSNYGYTF

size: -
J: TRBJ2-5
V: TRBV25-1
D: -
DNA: TGTGCCAGCCTGGGACCCCGAGAGACCCAGTACTTC
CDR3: CASLGPRETQYF

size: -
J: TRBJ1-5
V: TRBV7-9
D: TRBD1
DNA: TGTGCCAGCAGCTCCCGGACAGGGGGCTCCAATCAGCCCCAGCATTTT
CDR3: CASSSRTGGSNQPQHF

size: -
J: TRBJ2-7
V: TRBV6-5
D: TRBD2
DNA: TGTGCCAGCAGTTTCTTTAGCGGGGGTTCCTACGAGCAGTACTTC
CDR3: CASSFFSGGSYEQYF

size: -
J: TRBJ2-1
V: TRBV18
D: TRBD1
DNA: TGTGCCAGCTCACCACCGGACCTTGTCCGGGACAGGGTGGCAATTGAGCAGTTCTTC
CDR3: CASSPPDLVRDRVAIEQFF

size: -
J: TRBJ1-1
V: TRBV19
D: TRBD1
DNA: TGTGCCAGTAGTCCGGGGACAGGGGGATTTAGCACTGAAGCTTTCTTT
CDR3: CASSPGTGGFSTEAFF

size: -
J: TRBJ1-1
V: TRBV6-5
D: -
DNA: TGTGCCAGCAGTTACTCAGCGAGGACTGAAGCTTTCTTT
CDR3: CASSYSARTEAFF

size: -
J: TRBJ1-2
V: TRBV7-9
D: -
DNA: TGTGCCAGCAGCCCACCTAGCTATGGCTACACCTTC
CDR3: CASSPPSYGYTF

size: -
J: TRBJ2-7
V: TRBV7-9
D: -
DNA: TGTGCCAGCAGCTTACACCCCCACGAGCAGTACTTC
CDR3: CASSLHPHEQYF